This T cell receptor (beta chain) was captured in a study of CD8 T cells in Susac syndrome. Broader study findings: The authors acknowledged that their TCR sequencing and HLA analysis involved a relatively small number of individuals.

Reverse transcription used roughly 0.5 to 1 ug RNA and random hexamers. The method of amplification for TCR beta CDR3 was immunoSEQ multiplex PCR, covering 54 Vbeta and 13 Jbeta. TCRdb reanalysed the immunoSEQ multiplex PCR reads using MiXCR and keeps one entry per CDR3 protein. The table includes 90,000 to 150,000 distinct CDR3 sequences, around 90% detected once. Comment on this clonotype: As yet, its antigen is unknown.

V was shortened by 5 bases and J by 1 base, with 15 bases between the two germline ends. The CDR3 has 15 residues. Germline-derived CDR1 and CDR2 are LNHNV and YYDKDF (reference sequence). Healthy donors served as the controls. They were matched for age and sex. The authors negatively isolated CD8+ and CD4+ T cells and FACS-enriched TEMRA cells. Sequenced material: CD4+ T cells from PBMCs. The rearrangement joins TRBV15 to TRBJ2-7; no definite D call. The clonotype originates from a human donor in good health. In DNA form, the CDR3 reads TGTGCCACCAGCCTTTCGCCGGGTGGATCCTACGAGCAGTACTTC. Its translation: CATSLSPGGSYEQYF. The variable domain in full, with the rest retrieved from reference TRBV15 and TRBJ2-7, is DAMVIQNPRYQVTQFGKPVTLSCSQTLNHNVMYWYQQKSSQAPKLLFHYYDKDFNNEADTPDNFQSRRPNTSFCFLDIRSPGLGDTAMYLCATSLSPGGSYEQYFGPGTRLTVT.